This T cell receptor beta chain was found in a study of blood T cell repertoires in COVID-19. Across the study: Both acute and convalescent COVID-19 samples were obtained from the United States, Italy and Spain. PBMCs, B-cell-depleted T cells, or T cells were the source of the cDNA or gDNA that made up the material.

Germline V gene lookup returns CDR1 MNHEY and CDR2 SMNVEV (reference sequence). CDR3 length: 16 amino acids. V was cut by 3 bases and J by 2 bases, with 16 bases left in between. Source study methods: Amplified reference gene primers provided the basis for estimating nucleated cell counts. Repertoires were generated with immunoSEQ multiplex PCR, while TCRdb's copy carries only in-frame clones and drops some. V and J calls and clone size are those listed in that table; D and trimming were worked out from the DNA. The sample lists about 210,000 clones, 80% to 90% occurring once. This clonotype was sampled from a man aged 35-49 years with acute or convalescent COVID-19. Input material: peripheral blood. The chain is built from TRBV27 and TRBJ2-5, with D perhaps TRBD2 (5 bases). The CDR3 sequence: CASSFALDSGQETQYF. In DNA, the CDR3 is TGTGCCAGCAGTTTCGCACTGGACTCCGGTCAAGAGACCCAGTACTTC.